The next 13 T cell receptor beta chains were all read from a single sample in a study of cytomegalovirus exposure and HLA in healthy donors. PCR used 60 Vbeta primers and 13 Jbeta primers. Clones were sequenced by immunoSEQ multiplex PCR, and TCRdb holds only the in-frame ones, with some missing. The sample data list fewer than 250,000 clones. The sequenced sample consisted of PBMCs. The receptors derive from a woman aged 25 to 45 in good health and CMV-seropositive.

The chain uses TRBV27 and TRBJ2-7; 7 nucleotides align to TRBD1. CDR1 is MNHEY, CDR2 SMNVEV, per germline (reference sequence). The CDR3 has 15 residues. V gave up 8 bases and J gave up 2 bases; unmatched junction bases: 12. The CDR3 DNA sequence: TGTGCCAGCCGGTTGAGTGCCAGGGGGACCTACGAGCAGTACTTC. Its protein product is CASRLSARGTYEQYF.

The chain carries TRBV4-1 and TRBJ2-5; TRBD2 agrees at 7 bases. The V gene end was trimmed by 3 bases and the J gene end by 2 bases; junction bases not matched to a gene: 12. The CDR3 sequence is 17 residues long. Germline-derived CDR1 and CDR2 are MGHRA and YSYEKL. The CDR3, as DNA: TGCGCCAGCAGCCATGGGAGGGCCGCGGGGGTTCAAGAGACCCAGTACTTC. Translation: CASSHGRAAGVQETQYF.

The chain couples TRBV5-8 to TRBJ1-2; the D is unclear. The V and J ends lost 5 bases and 0 bases respectively, with 11 bases between them. CDR1 is SGHTS and CDR2 is YDEGEE in the germline V gene. The CDR3 length is 14 residues. The CDR3 sequence is CASRFGEANYGYTF. CDR3 nucleotide sequence: TGTGCCAGCAGATTTGGAGAGGCTAACTATGGCTACACCTTC.

The V gene is TRBV29-1, the J gene TRBJ2-7; possible D gene TRBD1, 7 bases. V shed 7 bases and J shed 0 bases, with 10 bases lying between them. CDR1 and CDR2 from the germline V gene are SQVTM and ANQGSEA. The length of the CDR3 is 12 residues. CDR3 loop: CSGGDSSYEQYF. CDR3 coding DNA: TGCAGCGGGGGGGACAGCTCCTACGAGCAGTACTTC.

The gene calls are TRBV25-1 and TRBJ2-5; D is unresolved. This CDR3 contains 10 residues. Per germline, CDR1 MGHDK and CDR2 SYGVNS. V was trimmed by 10 bases and J by 5 bases, leaving 8 bases between them. The CDR3 DNA is TGTGCCACGACAAGGGAGACCCAGTACTTC. It is translated as CATTRETQYF.

V is TRBV19 and J is TRBJ2-1; 10 positions agree with TRBD2. Germline CDR1 reads LNHDA; CDR2 reads SQIVND (reference sequence). Trimming took 7 bases from V and 2 from J; bases not matched to a gene: 8. This CDR3 comprises 16 residues. In nucleotides, the CDR3 is TGTGCCAGTACAAGTACGAGCGGGAGGGCCTACAATGAGCAGTTCTTC. It specifies CASTSTSGRAYNEQFF.

The chain links TRBV7-9 to TRBJ1-4; no clear D. Germline CDR1 SEHNR, CDR2 FQNEAQ (reference sequence). The V gene lost 11 bases and the J gene lost 0 bases, with 13 bases spanning the gap. This CDR3 is built from 14 residues. Here the CDR3 reads CAGSSGATNEKLFF. The DNA of the CDR3 is TGTGCCGGTTCGTCGGGTGCAACTAATGAAAAACTGTTTTTT.

The V gene is TRBV5-1, the J gene TRBJ2-5, with D possibly TRBD2 on 6 matching bases. V gave up 2 bases and J gave up 1 base, with 24 bases separating them. CDR1 and CDR2 from the germline V gene are SGHRS and YFSETQ. The length of the CDR3 is 19 residues. CDR3 amino acids: CASSFSLLVQEGVQETQYF. CDR3 sequence (DNA): TGCGCCAGCAGCTTCTCACTTTTGGTACAGGAGGGAGTCCAAGAGACCCAGTACTTC.

V gene TRBV16 combines with J gene TRBJ2-7; 7 nucleotides agree with TRBD1. The germline V gene encodes CDR1 KGHSY and CDR2 FQNENV. CDR3 length: 15 amino acids. V was pared by 1 base and J by 2 bases, with 5 bases of the junction left unmatched. Here the CDR3 reads CASSQLGDRTYEQYF. CDR3 coding DNA: TGTGCCAGCAGCCAATTGGGGGACAGAACCTACGAGCAGTACTTC.

V is TRBV5-5 and J is TRBJ1-1, with TRBD1 matching over 8 bases. The CDR3 contains 11 residues. Germline lookup yields CDR1 SGHKS and CDR2 YYEKEE (reference sequence). Unmatched junction bases numbered 3, after V lost 3 bases and J lost 11 bases. The CDR3 DNA reads TGTGCCAGCAGCTGGACAGGGTTTGCTTTCTTT. It specifies CASSWTGFAFF.

The chain combines TRBV5-6 with TRBJ2-5; 10 bases match TRBD1. Germline V lookup: CDR1 SGHDT, CDR2 YYEEEE. V gave up 3 bases and J gave up 4 bases; unmatched junction bases: 15. This CDR3 has 18 amino acids. CDR3 sequence (DNA): TGTGCCAGCAGCTCTTATTTCCCGGGACAGGGGATAACAGAGACCCAGTACTTC. This sequence encodes CASSSYFPGQGITETQYF.

This chain uses TRBV18 with TRBJ2-4; 10 bases map to TRBD1. Germline lookup yields CDR1 KGHSH and CDR2 LQKENI. The CDR3 totals 16 residues. V lost 1 base, J lost 1 base, and 1 base stayed unmatched. CDR3 loop: CASSPQGQGAKNIQYF. As DNA, the CDR3 is TGTGCCAGCTCACCACAGGGACAGGGGGCCAAAAACATTCAGTACTTC.

V is TRBV5-4 and J is TRBJ2-5; 8 bases are a match to TRBD2. This CDR3 spans 15 amino acids. J gave up 3 bases and V 7 bases, and 11 bases lay outside the gene matches. Germline loops: CDR1 SGHNT, CDR2 YYREEE (reference sequence). This chain's CDR3 is CASSRVGSGEETQYF. CDR3 nucleotide sequence: TGTGCCAGCTCTCGGGTCGGTAGCGGGGAAGAGACCCAGTACTTC. Supplemented by reference TRBV5-4 and TRBJ2-5, the full variable domain reads ETGVTQSPTHLIKTRGQQVTLRCSSQSGHNTVSWYQQALGQGPQFIFQYYREEENGRGNFPPRFSGLQFPNYSSELNVNALELDDSALYLCASSRVGSGEETQYFGPGTRLLVL.